The text below deals with one T cell receptor beta chain. This may be a read error: a much more frequent sequence differs by one nucleotide. This sample was included in a study of patients and donors after allogeneic stem cell transplantation. Looked up from germline, CDR1 is MGHRA and CDR2 is YSYEKL. CDR3 length equals 15 residues. TCRdb passed the RT-PCR reads through MiXCR, listing each CDR3 protein once. The profile covers approximately 17,000 distinct CDR3 sequences, with roughly a quarter appearing a single time and 36% taken by the ten largest. This sequence was found in a human donor who was either an allogeneic HSCT recipient or a stem cell or donor lymphocyte infusion donor (not recorded which). It is not recorded whose cells these are; they may come from a transplant donor. What was sequenced was blood, either unsorted or a sorted T cell fraction (not recorded which). V usage is TRBV4-1 and J usage is TRBJ1-5; a weak D match, TRBD1 (5 bases). This CDR3 reads CAGSLLGRGDQPQHF. CDR3 nucleotides: TGCGCCGGCAGCCTCCTAGGGAGGGGCGATCAGCCCCAGCATTTT.